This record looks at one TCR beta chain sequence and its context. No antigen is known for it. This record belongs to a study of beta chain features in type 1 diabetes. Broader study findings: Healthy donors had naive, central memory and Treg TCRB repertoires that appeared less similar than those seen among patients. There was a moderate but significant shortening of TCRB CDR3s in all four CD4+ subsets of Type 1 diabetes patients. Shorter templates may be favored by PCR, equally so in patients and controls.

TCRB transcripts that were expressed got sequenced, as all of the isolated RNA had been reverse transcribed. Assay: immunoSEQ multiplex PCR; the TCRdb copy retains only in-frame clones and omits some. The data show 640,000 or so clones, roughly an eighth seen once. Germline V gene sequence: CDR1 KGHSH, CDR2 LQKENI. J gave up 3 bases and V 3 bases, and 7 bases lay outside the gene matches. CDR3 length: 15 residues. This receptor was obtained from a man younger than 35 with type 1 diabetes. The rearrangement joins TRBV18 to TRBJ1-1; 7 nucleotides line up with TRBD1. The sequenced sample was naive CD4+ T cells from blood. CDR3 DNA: TGTGCCAGCTCACCCCGCACAGGGGTGGACACTGAAGCTTTCTTT. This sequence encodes CASSPRTGVDTEAFF.